One sample yielded the 2 T cell receptor beta chains listed below, sequenced in a study of cytomegalovirus exposure and HLA in healthy donors. The PCR made use of 60 Vbeta and 13 Jbeta primers. Clones were sequenced by immunoSEQ multiplex PCR, and TCRdb holds only the in-frame ones, with some missing. The sample carries over 150,000 clones, around 86% recorded once. The sequenced sample was PBMCs. These receptors originate from a man aged 50-59 years in good health and CMV-seronegative.

The chain carries TRBV10-2 and TRBJ1-2, with D possibly matching TRBD1 (6 bases). Trimming left V 1 base short and J 8 bases short, with 17 bases between. CDR1 and CDR2 (germline): WSHSY, SAAADI. The CDR3 extends over 15 amino acids. CDR3 amino acids: CASSELGAVSGGYTF. CDR3 sequence (DNA): TGCGCCAGCAGTGAGTTGGGGGCGGTATCAGGAGGCTACACCTTC.

The V gene is TRBV5-1, the J gene TRBJ2-1; possible D gene TRBD2, 5 bases. From germline, CDR1 is SGHRS and CDR2 YFSETQ. There are 14 residues in the CDR3. V was pared by 6 bases and J by 6 bases, with 16 bases between. CDR3 nucleotides: TGCGCCAGCATCCCGGACTCCCGGGCCAATGAGCAGTTCTTC. Translation gives CASIPDSRANEQFF.